The 2 T cell receptor beta chains below were found in one sample sequenced in a study of shared clonotypes between healthy human individuals. CD45RO-negative cells were positively selected for CCR7, leaving out terminally differentiated effector memory CD45RA+ cells. Sequencing was performed with immunoSEQ multiplex PCR; in TCRdb, only in-frame clones are kept and a portion is missing. The data show some 800,000 clones, about 92% seen once. Sequenced sample: naive CD8+ T cells sorted from blood. The receptors were sampled from a man younger than 40 in good health.

The chain joins TRBV19 to TRBJ2-7, with 8 bases aligning to TRBD1. From germline, CDR1 is LNHDA and CDR2 SQIVND (reference sequence). CDR3 length equals 15 residues. V dropped 3 bases and J dropped 3; count of bases not matched to a gene: 7. CDR3 sequence reads: CASSILDRAGYEQYF. The CDR3 DNA reads TGTGCCAGTAGTATCCTGGACAGGGCCGGCTACGAGCAGTACTTC.

The chain combines TRBV28 with TRBJ2-7; TRBD1 is a possible D gene (6 bases). Per the germline V gene, CDR1 is MDHEN and CDR2 is SYDVKM. The CDR3 loop spans 18 amino acids. V was cut by 3 bases and J by 0 bases, with 21 bases left in between. CDR3 in amino acids: CASSFIRTGQRTSYEQYF. The CDR3 DNA sequence: TGTGCCAGCAGTTTCATCCGAACAGGACAGAGGACCTCCTACGAGCAGTACTTC.